One and the same sample provided the 16 T cell receptor beta chains below, sequenced in a study of shared clonotypes between healthy human individuals. TCRdb's copy holds only in-frame clones and misses some; the assay was immunoSEQ multiplex PCR. The sample lists around 2,000,000 clones, about 92% occurring once. Terminally differentiated effector memory CD45RA+ cells were left out of the naive CD8 fraction, which was CD45RO-negative and positively selected for CCR7. The sequencing input was naive CD8+ T cells from PBMCs. Receptors originate from a young man in good health. Some clones in this sample may be carry-over from other donors' samples.

This clone was picked up a small number of times. The chain uses TRBV4-1 and TRBJ1-1; no clear D. Looked up from germline, CDR1 is MGHRA and CDR2 is YSYEKL. The CDR3 has 14 amino acids. Between the trimmed V and J ends, which lost 1 base and 4 bases, there was a span of 10 bases. This CDR3 is CASSQVRVGTEAFF. CDR3 DNA sequence: TGCGCCAGCAGCCAAGTAAGGGTAGGCACTGAAGCTTTCTTT.

This clone has more than one count but fewer than ten. The CDR3 sequence is CSVPHVGRWDTEAFF. CDR3 DNA sequence: TGCAGCGTTCCCCATGTCGGCCGTTGGGACACTGAAGCTTTCTTT. This chain joins TRBV29-1 and TRBJ1-1; D is ambiguous. This CDR3 spans 15 amino acids. Per the germline V gene, CDR1 is SQVTM and CDR2 is ANQGSEA. Trimming took 5 bases from V and 3 from J, leaving 19 bases between them. Filled out from reference TRBV29-1 and TRBJ1-1, the complete variable domain reads SAVISQKPSRDICQRGTSLTIQCQVDSQVTMMFWYRQQPGQSLTLIATANQGSEATYESGFVIDKFPISRPNLTFSTLTVSNMSPEDSSIYLCSVPHVGRWDTEAFFGQGTRLTVV.

In this sample, this clone turned up once. This chain links TRBV2 with TRBJ2-7, with a weak D call TRBD2 (5 bases). Germline V gene sequence: CDR1 SNHLY, CDR2 FYNNEI. Trimming took 11 bases from V and 3 from J, leaving 11 bases between them. The length of the CDR3 is 11 residues. The CDR3 nucleotides read TGTGCCTGCGGACTTCGCTACGAGCAGTACTTC. Protein: CACGLRYEQYF.

The rearrangement joins TRBV7-2 to TRBJ2-1; weak D call: TRBD2 (6 bases). Trimming removed 5 bases from V and 7 bases from J, with 18 bases in between. Germline CDR1 and CDR2: SGHTA and FQGNSA. This CDR3 contains 15 residues. CDR3 in amino acids: CASSTRSGERNEQFF. CDR3 coding DNA: TGTGCCAGCAGCACACGATCGGGGGAACGGAATGAGCAGTTCTTC.

The chain carries TRBV5-1 and TRBJ1-3; the match to TRBD1 covers 12 bases. The ends lost 0 bases at V and 2 bases at J; junction bases unmatched: 6. This CDR3 is 18 amino acids long. Germline V gene lookup returns CDR1 SGHRS and CDR2 YFSETQ. The CDR3 is CASSLVGQGALTGNTIYF. Here the CDR3 DNA reads TGCGCCAGCAGCTTGGTGGGACAGGGGGCGCTTACTGGAAACACCATATATTTT.

The sample holds one count of this clone. This chain joins TRBV27 and TRBJ1-5, with D unclear. V lost 0 bases and J lost 6, with 12 bases in between. Germline V CDR1 and CDR2: MNHEY, SMNVEV (reference sequence). This CDR3 spans 15 amino acids. CDR3 loop: CASSLSRDVGQPQHF. CDR3 bases: TGTGCCAGCAGTTTATCGAGGGATGTCGGTCAGCCCCAGCATTTT.

This clone was counted a single time. V is TRBV2 and J is TRBJ2-1; 7 positions match TRBD2. CDR1 SNHLY and CDR2 FYNNEI come from the germline V gene. The CDR3 spans 15 residues. V shed 8 bases and J 0 bases; nucleotides not matched to a gene: 7. This CDR3 is CASQGLPSSYNEQFF. DNA for the CDR3: TGTGCCAGCCAGGGACTACCGAGCTCCTACAATGAGCAGTTCTTC.

This clone has only a few counts. The same CDR3 can be traced to other DNA sequences in this sample. CDR3 residues: CASSYSRGGTEAFF. DNA of the CDR3: TGTGCCAGCAGTTACTCCAGGGGAGGTACTGAAGCTTTCTTT. This rearrangement joins TRBV6-5 to TRBJ1-1; TRBD1 might be the D (6 bases). Germline CDR1 MNHEY, CDR2 SVGAGI. The CDR3 loop spans 14 amino acids. Between the trimmed V and J ends, which lost 0 bases and 5 bases, there was a span of 10 bases.

The V gene is TRBV7-9, the J gene TRBJ1-2; a weak D match, TRBD1 (6 bases). The CDR3 totals 17 residues. The germline V gene encodes CDR1 SEHNR and CDR2 FQNEAQ (reference sequence). Trimming removed 3 bases from V and 4 bases from J, with 21 bases in between. The CDR3 coding sequence is TGTGCCAGCAGCTTCCGGGACATGGGGATCGGGGGCTATGGCTACACCTTC. Translation gives CASSFRDMGIGGYGYTF.

This clone has a single count. This chain links TRBV18 with TRBJ2-7; D unclear. Trimming took 5 bases from V and 5 from J, leaving 16 bases between them. Per germline, CDR1 KGHSH and CDR2 LQKENI. The CDR3 is 14 amino acids. The CDR3 sequence is CASSESMGNHEQYF. CDR3 DNA: TGTGCCAGCTCAGAGTCCATGGGAAACCACGAGCAGTACTTC. The full variable domain, completed using reference TRBV18 and TRBJ2-7, is NAGVMQNPRHLVRRRGQEARLRCSPMKGHSHVYWYRQLPEEGLKFMVYLQKENIIDESGMPKERFSAEFPKEGPSILRIQQVVRGDSAAYFCASSESMGNHEQYFGPGTRLTVT.

To note about this clone: Other DNA sequences in the same sample also yield this CDR3. The chain has TRBV5-1 and TRBJ2-3, with D uncertain. The CDR3 covers 12 residues. Trimming stripped 1 base from V and 4 bases from J, with 4 bases between. Germline CDR1 is SGHRS and CDR2 is YFSETQ. CDR3 loop: CASSLNADTQYF. Here the CDR3 DNA reads TGCGCCAGCAGCTTGAACGCAGATACGCAGTATTTT.

J is TRBJ2-1 and V is TRBV29-1, with 8 bases identical to TRBD2. The CDR3 loop spans 12 amino acids. V lost 7 bases and J lost 3; bases outside the gene matches: 2. CDR1 is SQVTM and CDR2 is ANQGSEA in the germline V gene. The CDR3 spells CSASGYYNEQFF. In nucleotides, the CDR3 is TGCAGCGCTAGCGGGTACTACAATGAGCAGTTCTTC.

The genes are TRBV27 and TRBJ2-2; D uncertain. Germline values: CDR1 MNHEY, CDR2 SMNVEV (reference sequence). Trimming took off 7 bases at V and 6 bases at J, with 15 bases between the two ends. The CDR3 has 14 residues. CDR3 region: CASTAVVGSGELFF. CDR3 in DNA: TGTGCCAGCACCGCAGTGGTGGGATCCGGGGAGCTGTTTTTT.

The V call is TRBV15, the J call TRBJ2-5; the D is unclear. Deletions cut 0 bases from V and 4 bases from J, with 12 bases between. Germline CDR1 is LNHNV and CDR2 is YYDKDF (reference sequence). The CDR3 covers 15 residues. The CDR3 nucleotides are TGTGCCACCAGCAGAGAAGTAAGCCTACGAGAGACCCAGTACTTC. Its protein product is CATSREVSLRETQYF.

The V call is TRBV6-5, the J call TRBJ1-1; D gene ambiguous. Germline lookup yields CDR1 MNHEY and CDR2 SVGAGI. Trimming stripped 0 bases from V and 4 bases from J, with 9 bases between. This CDR3 is built from 14 residues. Written as DNA, the CDR3 is TGTGCCAGCAGTTACTCTTTACAGACCACTGAAGCTTTCTTT. Protein: CASSYSLQTTEAFF.

The rearrangement uses TRBV27 and TRBJ1-5; D gene ambiguous. The CDR3 is made up of 13 amino acids. Germline V gene data show CDR1 as MNHEY and CDR2 as SMNVEV (reference sequence). CDR3 bases: TGTGCAACGGGAGGGTATAGCAATCAGCCCCAGCATTTT. Amino acid sequence: CATGGYSNQPQHF.